The 27 T cell receptor beta chains below come from one sample, sequenced in a study of blood T cell repertoires in COVID-19. Assay: immunoSEQ multiplex PCR; the TCRdb copy retains only in-frame clones and omits some. Of some 180,000 clones in the sample, 81% were seen once. Input material: peripheral blood. The receptors originated from a woman in her thirties or forties with COVID-19, enrolled during active disease.

This clone was counted a single time. J is TRBJ2-7 and V is TRBV2; D might be TRBD2 (5 bases). This CDR3 spans 17 amino acids. CDR1 is SNHLY and CDR2 is FYNNEI in the germline V gene. V lost 8 bases, J lost 2 bases, and 25 bases lay in between. Here the CDR3 DNA reads TGTGCCAGCGTAGAGGGTGTCTTGGACGTCGGGACCTACGAGCAGTACTTC. Translating gives CASVEGVLDVGTYEQYF.

V gene TRBV24-1 combines with J gene TRBJ2-1; 8 bases map to TRBD2. J gave up 10 bases and V 5 bases, and 0 bases lay outside the gene matches. This CDR3 is built from 11 residues. CDR1 and CDR2 (germline): KGHDR, SFDVKD. The CDR3 sequence: CATSGGREQFF. The CDR3 DNA is TGTGCCACCAGTGGCGGGAGGGAGCAGTTCTTC.

Concerning this clone: Different DNA sequences within this sample yield the same CDR3. This chain joins TRBV11-2 and TRBJ1-1; no firm D call. V was cut by 3 bases and J by 0 bases, with 5 bases left in between. Germline V gene data show CDR1 as SGHAT and CDR2 as FQNNGV. The CDR3 sequence is 13 residues long. The CDR3 nucleotides read TGTGCCAGCAGCTTGGAGTTGAACACTGAAGCTTTCTTT. Amino acid sequence: CASSLELNTEAFF.

The genes are TRBV29-1 and TRBJ2-1; the match to TRBD2 covers 9 bases. Germline CDR1 reads SQVTM; CDR2 reads ANQGSEA. The CDR3 has 14 amino acids. V lost 7 bases to trimming and J lost 6 bases; unmatched junction nucleotides: 10. CDR3 sequence: CSAPLRGGANEQFF. The CDR3 region has the DNA TGCAGCGCCCCCCTCCGCGGGGGGGCCAATGAGCAGTTCTTC.

This clone has only a few counts. The chain employs TRBV6-5 and TRBJ1-2; D is uncertain. The V end was cut by 5 bases, the J end by 4 bases, with 11 bases between. This CDR3 is built from 13 residues. Germline loops: CDR1 MNHEY, CDR2 SVGAGI. The chain's CDR3 is CASSKAGVYGYTF. CDR3 DNA: TGTGCCAGCAGTAAGGCCGGGGTCTATGGCTACACCTTC.

The chain recombines TRBV6-5 with TRBJ2-1, with TRBD1 identical over 7 bases. V dropped 5 bases and J dropped 7; count of bases not matched to a gene: 8. This CDR3 comprises 14 residues. Germline V gene lookup returns CDR1 MNHEY and CDR2 SVGAGI. The chain's CDR3 is CASSLTGSRNEQFF. The CDR3 nucleotides read TGTGCCAGCAGTCTGACAGGGTCCCGTAATGAGCAGTTCTTC.

The CDR3, as DNA: TGTGCCAGTAGTTGGGGCTCAGATACGCAGTATTTT. It yields the protein CASSWGSDTQYF. The V call is TRBV19, the J call TRBJ2-3, with TRBD1 as a possible D gene (5 bases). This CDR3 contains 12 residues. The V end lost 5 bases, the J end lost 4 bases, and 7 bases lay between the germline ends. The germline V gene encodes CDR1 LNHDA and CDR2 SQIVND (reference sequence).

The V gene is TRBV27, the J gene TRBJ2-3; 11 bases map to TRBD2. The junction had 3 bases not matched to a gene; V was cut back by 6 bases and J by 1 base. This CDR3 is 15 amino acids long. Germline V gives CDR1 MNHEY, CDR2 SMNVEV (reference sequence). Written as DNA, the CDR3 is TGTGCCAGCAGCCCTAGCGGGAGGCGCACAGATACGCAGTATTTT. It codes for CASSPSGRRTDTQYF.

The chain links TRBV29-1 to TRBJ1-2; no definite D call. Germline V gene data show CDR1 as SQVTM and CDR2 as ANQGSEA. CDR3 length: 12 residues. V was cut by 4 bases and J by 8 bases, with 14 bases left in between. CDR3 amino acids: CSVVVGGHGYTF. The CDR3 DNA follows: TGCAGCGTTGTGGTTGGAGGGCACGGCTACACCTTC.

The chain has TRBV7-9 and TRBJ1-3, with D possibly matching TRBD1 (6 bases). The CDR3 runs 17 residues. The V gene lost 5 bases and the J gene lost 0 bases, with 17 bases spanning the gap. CDR1 and CDR2 from the germline V gene are SEHNR and FQNEAQ (reference sequence). The CDR3 nucleotides are TGTGCCAGCAGCCATCAACAGGGAAGGGTCTCTGGAAACACCATATATTTT. This gives the protein CASSHQQGRVSGNTIYF.

This clone showed up just once. The gene calls are TRBV7-9 and TRBJ1-1; D is unclear. Trimming shortened V by 5 bases and J by 1 base, and 14 bases separated the two germline ends. Looked up from germline, CDR1 is SEHNR and CDR2 is FQNEAQ (reference sequence). CDR3 length: 15 amino acids. The CDR3 DNA sequence: TGTGCCAGCAGCACCCCTTTACGAGGGAACACTGAAGCTTTCTTT. It specifies CASSTPLRGNTEAFF. The complete variable domain, with remaining parts taken from reference TRBV7-9 and TRBJ1-1, reads DTGVSQNPRHKITKRGQNVTFRCDPISEHNRLYWYRQTLGQGPEFLTYFQNEAQLEKSRLLSDRFSAERPKGSFSTLEIQRTEQGDSAMYLCASSTPLRGNTEAFFGQGTRLTVV.

This chain links TRBV19 with TRBJ1-1, with D possibly TRBD1 on 6 matching bases. The CDR3 sequence is 14 residues long. V lost 7 bases, J lost 1 base, and 13 bases lay in between. Germline CDR1 LNHDA, CDR2 SQIVND (reference sequence). The CDR3 reads CASTTDRQNTEAFF. In DNA form, the CDR3 reads TGTGCCAGTACCACGGACAGACAGAACACTGAAGCTTTCTTT.

The chain recombines TRBV19 with TRBJ2-1; D is unresolved. This CDR3 region has 15 residues. V lost 2 bases, J lost 0 bases, and 8 bases lay in between. CDR1 and CDR2 (germline): LNHDA, SQIVND (reference sequence). CDR3 sequence reads: CASSIPGSSYNEQFF. CDR3 nucleotides: TGTGCCAGTAGTATACCGGGTAGCTCCTACAATGAGCAGTTCTTC.

This chain connects TRBV5-5 to TRBJ2-5; D may match TRBD1 or TRBD2 (5 bases each). With 4 bases removed from V and 2 bases from J, the gap between germline ends came to 15 bases. In germline, CDR1 is SGHKS, CDR2 YYEKEE (reference sequence). The CDR3 is 15 amino acids. The CDR3 DNA reads TGTGCCAGCAGCCTGGGGGAGTGGGAGCAAGAGACCCAGTACTTC. This encodes CASSLGEWEQETQYF.

This sequence joins TRBV6-5 and TRBJ1-5, with TRBD1 identical over 7 bases. This CDR3 comprises 14 residues. The ends lost 6 bases at V and 2 bases at J; junction bases unmatched: 4. Germline V lookup: CDR1 MNHEY, CDR2 SVGAGI. The CDR3 DNA sequence: TGTGCCAGCAGGACAGGGTTGGGCAATCAGCCCCAGCATTTT. Protein: CASRTGLGNQPQHF.

DNA for the CDR3: TGTGCCAGTATCCCTGAGGCAGGGACGAACACCGGGGAGCTGTTTTTT. This encodes CASIPEAGTNTGELFF. This chain joins TRBV19 and TRBJ2-2; D possibly corresponds to TRBD1 (5 bases). Per the germline V gene, CDR1 is LNHDA and CDR2 is SQIVND (reference sequence). Trimming took off 7 bases at V and 0 bases at J, with 15 bases between the two ends. The CDR3 is 16 amino acids. The full variable domain, in which reference TRBV19 and TRBJ2-2 provide the parts outside the CDR3, is DGGITQSPKYLFRKEGQNVTLSCEQNLNHDAMYWYRQDPGQGLRLIYYSQIVNDFQKGDIAEGYSVSREKKESFPLTVTSAQKNPTAFYLCASIPEAGTNTGELFFGEGSRLTVL.

The genes are TRBV19 and TRBJ2-1; D not resolved. V shed 3 bases and J shed 0 bases, with 12 bases lying between them. Germline CDR1 is LNHDA and CDR2 is SQIVND (reference sequence). CDR3 size: 16 residues. In DNA form, the CDR3 reads TGTGCCAGTAGTATGTTTACAGTCGGCTCCTACAATGAGCAGTTCTTC. The encoded protein is CASSMFTVGSYNEQFF.

This chain's CDR3 is CASVEGSSTDTQYF. The DNA of the CDR3 is TGCGCCAGCGTGGAGGGGTCTAGCACAGATACGCAGTATTTT. The J gene is TRBJ2-3, the V gene TRBV5-1, with a tentative D call TRBD2 (6 bases). Trimming removed 7 bases at V and 0 bases at J, with 12 bases between. Germline CDR1 reads SGHRS; CDR2 reads YFSETQ. The CDR3 has 14 residues.

The V and J genes are TRBV7-9 and TRBJ2-7, with D possibly being TRBD1 (6 bases). Between the trimmed V and J ends, which lost 2 bases and 7 bases, there was a span of 24 bases. Germline V gives CDR1 SEHNR, CDR2 FQNEAQ (reference sequence). The CDR3 loop spans 17 amino acids. CDR3 in amino acids: CASSLMGGQTGGREQYF. As DNA, the CDR3 is TGTGCCAGCAGCTTAATGGGTGGACAGACGGGCGGAAGAGAGCAGTACTTC.

The J gene is TRBJ2-1, the V gene TRBV23-1; 9 bases are a match to TRBD2. TRBV23-1 is an ORF; its function is uncertain. V was pared by 3 bases and J by 2 bases, with 5 bases of the junction left unmatched. The CDR3 contains 16 residues. The CDR3 DNA is TGCGCCAGCAGTCAGGGAGTAGCGGGAGCCTACAATGAGCAGTTCTTC. Translated, it gives CASSQGVAGAYNEQFF.

The genes are TRBV19 and TRBJ2-1, with 8 bases fitting TRBD2. The CDR3 spans 15 residues. Germline CDR1 and CDR2: LNHDA and SQIVND (reference sequence). The V and J ends lost 6 bases and 6 bases, in that order; junction bases with no gene match: 10. The CDR3 DNA is TGTGCCAGTAGCCAGGAGCGGGAGAGTTTCAATGAGCAGTTCTTC. Translating it yields CASSQERESFNEQFF.

V usage is TRBV3-1 (or the pseudogene TRBV3-2) and J usage is TRBJ1-1; D is ambiguous. There are 12 residues in the CDR3. With 0 bases removed from V and 11 bases from J, the gap between germline ends came to 10 bases. CDR1 is LGHDT, CDR2 YNNKEL, per germline (reference sequence). CDR3 loop: CASSQDAGNAFF. The CDR3 DNA sequence: TGTGCCAGCAGCCAAGATGCGGGCAATGCTTTCTTT.

The chain's CDR3 is CASSETGYLSYNEQFF. The CDR3 nucleotides are TGTGCCAGCAGCGAGACAGGGTACCTTTCCTACAATGAGCAGTTCTTC. The rearrangement links TRBV7-6 to TRBJ2-1; 7 bases are shared with TRBD1. This CDR3 is 16 amino acids long. Germline-derived CDR1 and CDR2 are SGHVS and FNYEAQ. V shed 5 bases and J 1 base; nucleotides not matched to a gene: 8.

CDR3 protein: CASSPSGSWEQYF. CDR3 DNA sequence: TGCGCCAGCAGCCCGAGCGGGAGTTGGGAGCAGTACTTC. V and J are TRBV5-1 and TRBJ2-7; 8 bases map to TRBD2. V lost 4 bases, J lost 7 bases, and 7 bases stayed unmatched. The CDR3 runs 13 residues. Germline V gene data show CDR1 as SGHRS and CDR2 as YFSETQ.

This clone was observed many times. The CDR3 nucleotides are TGTGCCAGCAGCAAAATCAGGGTCAGCAATCAGCCCCAGCATTTT. Translation gives CASSKIRVSNQPQHF. This rearrangement joins TRBV21-1 to TRBJ1-5; the DNA was not used to check the table's D call, TRBD1. TRBV21-1 is shown as a pseudogene. The CDR3 has 15 amino acids.

The gene calls are TRBV7-9 and TRBJ2-2; tentative D call: TRBD2 (5 bases). Germline V gene sequence: CDR1 SEHNR, CDR2 FQNEAQ (reference sequence). Trimming took off 6 bases at V and 2 bases at J, with 16 bases between the two ends. This CDR3 region has 16 residues. CDR3 nucleotide sequence: TGTGCCAGCAGTTTTAACCCCGGGATTAACACCGGGGAGCTGTTTTTT. This codes for CASSFNPGINTGELFF.

The chain links TRBV9 to TRBJ2-1; weak D call: TRBD1 (5 bases). Germline CDR1 SGDLS, CDR2 YYNGEE. V was trimmed by 5 bases and J by 7 bases, leaving 13 bases between them. CDR3 length: 13 amino acids. The CDR3 protein is CASRGETTNEQFF. For the CDR3, the DNA is TGTGCCAGCAGAGGGGAAACCACAAATGAGCAGTTCTTC.